This T cell receptor beta chain was sequenced in a study of T-cell memory formation after mild COVID-19. TCR alpha and TCR beta cDNA libraries with sample barcodes and UMIs came from 5'RACE using constant-segment primers. One entry per CDR3 protein, called by TCRdb with MiXCR from the 5' RACE reads. Here the sample spans hundreds of thousands of distinct CDR3 sequences, 15% to 20% being singletons. CDR3 length: 16 amino acids. Germline CDR1 reads DFQATT; CDR2 reads SNEGSKA (reference sequence). Losses at the gene ends were 0 bases for V and 4 bases for J; bases not matched to a gene: 9. The sample comprised PBMCs or a T cell subset sorted from them (not recorded which). The TCR comes from a man aged 18 to 30 who had mild COVID-19 (a few samples of this study predate the infection). Cell type and time point are not known. The rearrangement uses TRBV20-1 and TRBJ2-7; 10 bases fit TRBD1. The CDR3 here is CSARDPKTGGGYEQYF. In DNA, the CDR3 is TGCAGTGCTAGAGATCCCAAGACAGGGGGCGGATACGAGCAGTACTTC.